This T cell receptor beta chain was documented in a study of T cells after posttransplantation cyclophosphamide (dated by TCRdb to the mid-2010s). About the investigation overall: The study tracked T cell repertoire reconstitution by TRB sequencing after myeloablative bone marrow transplantation using posttransplantation cyclophosphamide as GVHD prophylaxis. Samples from a few dozen PTCy-treated patients, along with samples from some 17 of their related bone marrow donors, underwent antigen receptor sequencing. Blood from every one of the 30 or so PTCy patients who had 1-year posttransplant specimens underwent TRB sequencing. In 3 patients, up to about 3 additional blood samples taken between 2 and 5.2 years after transplant also underwent TRB sequencing, as did pretransplant blood from a handful of patients. Because TRA and TRB clonality correlated tightly in 10 or so samples, later TCR analyses were limited to TRB. Public TRB sequences were searched against a database of over 3,500 sequences associated with responses to pathogens, tumor antigens, self-antigens and alloantigens. The full study reports these points: Donor-recipient similarity was low at 1-2 months but increased during the first year, and donor CD8+ memory clones often dominated later blood repertoires. Across 35 to 55 patients, TRB clonality was highly associated with recipient CMV seropositivity and CMV reactivation, and diversity in PTCy patients was similar to diversity in CNI/methotrexate controls. The TRB repertoires of T cells infiltrating skin or the GI tract showed only limited overlap with the TRB repertoires found in blood.

V loses 1 base of germline sequence and J loses 5 bases, and the interval between the two ends is 8 bases. The CDR3 numbers 13 residues from cysteine through phenylalanine. Left in the record is the CDR3 DNA by itself, 39 bases read in frame from the first base. CDR1 and CDR2 were assigned from the germline V gene (reference sequence) as LNHNV and YYDKDF. This clone was seen a handful of times. Its antigen is still unknown. The input lacks base qualities; no much larger clone sits a single base away. The treatment or condition label here, explained by the study, means: high-dose cyclophosphamide on days +3 and +4 as single-agent GVHD prophylaxis. For conditioning, the PTCy patients got busulfan and fludarabine, then a related or unrelated marrow graft, followed by cyclophosphamide on days +3 and +4. PTCy-treated patients came from a prospective multi-institutional clinical trial. Peripheral blood and bone marrow mononuclear cells were isolated by Ficoll-Hypaque density centrifugation and cryopreserved.

Genomic DNA was the input for TRB sequencing, which was run either with the immunoSEQ assay at survey resolution or with the hsTCRB kit. From the authors' description of their analysis: The immunoSEQ software was used for initial read processing, and the LymphoSeq R package was used for repertoire analyses. Clonality was computed as 1 minus normalized Shannon entropy; Gini coefficient was also calculated for each TRB dataset. To infer phenotypes in unsorted samples, TRB sequences from sorted subsets of the recipient or donor were mapped onto the unsorted samples of the same recipient. The source is immuneACCESS, and TCRdb retained only in-frame sequences with V and J called. Part of the clones is not carried over; for the studies checked, unresolved V genes explain less than half of this, and the remainder is unexplained. That table is the source of V, J and clone size, and D and trimming were worked out from the DNA. For this sample the table gives tens of thousands of clones, of which about 90% were detected only once. The ten largest clones add up to over 2% of the sample.

This clonotype was obtained from a male patient aged 60 to 75 who received an allogeneic stem cell transplant from a related donor and was CMV-positive. The graft donor may be the source of some T cells after a transplant. This chain joins TRBV15 to TRBJ2-5; the D gene is unclear. This specimen consisted of PBMCs, obtained roughly 59 days after allogeneic stem cell transplant with posttransplant cyclophosphamide. At the DNA level, the sequence is TGTGCCACCAGCAGAGCCTACCTGGAGACCCAGTACTTC. This encodes CATSRAYLETQYF.